Listed below are T cell receptor beta chains from one sample, sequenced in a study of shared clonotypes between healthy human individuals. TCRdb's table, derived via immunoSEQ multiplex PCR, lists solely in-frame clones and lacks some. The repertoire holds roughly 650,000 clones, with around 96% as singletons. The specimen was naive CD8+ T cells sorted from blood. Receptors were obtained from a woman aged 30 to 39 in good health. Each CDR3 is given with its conserved first and last residue. The order of the fields is clone size, D gene, CDR3 length, V gene, J gene, CDR3 DNA, CDR3 protein. The D gene is left open where the match is weak. The listing skips clone size in some rows; elsewhere it reads once, few, many or a size class.

abundance: .
d_gene: .
len: 16
v_gene: TRBV5-1
j_gene: TRBJ2-1
CDR3nt: TGCGCCAGCAGCTTGGGGATAGGGGACTCCTACAATGAGCAGTTCTTC
CDR3aa: CASSLGIGDSYNEQFF

abundance: .
d_gene: .
len: 17
v_gene: TRBV9
j_gene: TRBJ2-7
CDR3nt: TGTGCCAGCAGCGTAGGCCCTAGCGAACACTCACCCTACGAGCAGTACTTC
CDR3aa: CASSVGPSEHSPYEQYF

abundance: .
d_gene: .
len: 13
v_gene: TRBV9
j_gene: TRBJ1-1
CDR3nt: TGTGCCAGCAGCGGAAATATGAACACTGAAGCTTTCTTT
CDR3aa: CASSGNMNTEAFF

abundance: .
d_gene: .
len: 17
v_gene: TRBV21-1
j_gene: TRBJ2-6
CDR3nt: TGTGCCAGCAGCACACCAGCGGGGAAGACTGGGGCCAACGTCCTGACTTTC
CDR3aa: CASSTPAGKTGANVLTF

abundance: .
d_gene: .
len: 14
v_gene: TRBV10-1
j_gene: TRBJ2-1
CDR3nt: TGCGCCAGCAGCGCAGACAGCGGTTCCCTATGGCAGTTCTTC
CDR3aa: CASSADSGSLWQFF

abundance: .
d_gene: TRBD1
len: 14
v_gene: TRBV27
j_gene: TRBJ1-2
CDR3nt: TGTGCCAGCAGTCCCGGGACAGACCTTTACGGCTACACCTTC
CDR3aa: CASSPGTDLYGYTF

abundance: .
d_gene: .
len: 13
v_gene: TRBV6-1
j_gene: TRBJ2-7
CDR3nt: TGTGCCAGCAGTGAGGAGCGCCAGTACGAGCAGTACTTC
CDR3aa: CASSEERQYEQYF

abundance: .
d_gene: .
len: 8
v_gene: TRBV6-1
j_gene: TRBJ2-1
CDR3nt: TGTGCCAGCAGTGAACGGGTCTTC
CDR3aa: CASSERVF

abundance: .
d_gene: TRBD2
len: 16
v_gene: TRBV4-1
j_gene: TRBJ2-7
CDR3nt: TGCGCCAGCAGCCAAGATCGACTAGCGGGGTCCTACGAGCAGTACTTC
CDR3aa: CASSQDRLAGSYEQYF

abundance: .
d_gene: .
len: 13
v_gene: TRBV27
j_gene: TRBJ2-7
CDR3nt: TGTGCCAGCAGTTACAGCCAGTCCTACGAGCAGTACTTC
CDR3aa: CASSYSQSYEQYF

abundance: .
d_gene: TRBD2
len: 15
v_gene: TRBV28
j_gene: TRBJ2-3
CDR3nt: TGTGCCAGCAGTTTGCTCATAGCGGGGAAAGATACGCAGTATTTT
CDR3aa: CASSLLIAGKDTQYF

abundance: .
d_gene: TRBD1
len: 15
v_gene: TRBV29-1
j_gene: TRBJ1-2
CDR3nt: TGCAGCGGGCCGGGACAGGTTGATAATAACTATGGCTACACCTTC
CDR3aa: CSGPGQVDNNYGYTF

abundance: .
d_gene: .
len: 17
v_gene: TRBV7-9
j_gene: TRBJ2-7
CDR3nt: TGTGCCAGCAGCACGCCCACGACTATAGCGCTATCCTACGAGCAGTACTTC
CDR3aa: CASSTPTTIALSYEQYF

abundance: .
d_gene: .
len: 14
v_gene: TRBV27
j_gene: TRBJ2-2
CDR3nt: TGTGCCAGCAGCCCGGGACAAAACACCGGGGAGCTGTTTTTT
CDR3aa: CASSPGQNTGELFF

abundance: .
d_gene: .
len: 14
v_gene: TRBV6-5
j_gene: TRBJ1-6
CDR3nt: TGTGCCAGCAGTTACGGGCCGCACGGTTCACCCCTCCACTTT
CDR3aa: CASSYGPHGSPLHF

abundance: .
d_gene: .
len: 16
v_gene: TRBV27
j_gene: TRBJ2-1
CDR3nt: TGTGCCAGCAGTTTAGGTGCGGGTCTCCCCCCACATGAGCAGTTCTTC
CDR3aa: CASSLGAGLPPHEQFF

abundance: .
d_gene: TRBD2
len: 19
v_gene: TRBV19
j_gene: TRBJ2-5
CDR3nt: TGTGCCAGTAGTCCGGACCCGGGACTAGGGGGGGCCAAGTGGGAGACCCAGTACTTC
CDR3aa: CASSPDPGLGGAKWETQYF

abundance: .
d_gene: TRBD2
len: 18
v_gene: TRBV19
j_gene: TRBJ2-1
CDR3nt: TGTGCCAGTAGTATAGATTGGGGGACTAGCCCATCCTACAATGAGCAGTTCTTC
CDR3aa: CASSIDWGTSPSYNEQFF

abundance: .
d_gene: TRBD1
len: 16
v_gene: TRBV4-1
j_gene: TRBJ2-1
CDR3nt: TGCGCCAGCAGCTATCGACAGGGCGGCATATTTAATGAGCAGTTCTTC
CDR3aa: CASSYRQGGIFNEQFF

abundance: .
d_gene: .
len: 17
v_gene: TRBV11-3
j_gene: TRBJ2-7
CDR3nt: TGTGCCAGCAGCTTACGATTGAAAGGGTACGTCTCCTACGAGCAGTACTTC
CDR3aa: CASSLRLKGYVSYEQYF

abundance: .
d_gene: .
len: 13
v_gene: TRBV7-9
j_gene: TRBJ2-1
CDR3nt: TGTGCCAGCAGCTCCCTAGCTCTTAATGAGCAGTTCTTC
CDR3aa: CASSSLALNEQFF

abundance: .
d_gene: TRBD2
len: 16
v_gene: TRBV19
j_gene: TRBJ2-3
CDR3nt: TGTGCCAGTAGTATTTTGTCTAGCGGGAGTACAGATACGCAGTATTTT
CDR3aa: CASSILSSGSTDTQYF

abundance: .
d_gene: .
len: 13
v_gene: TRBV27
j_gene: TRBJ1-1
CDR3nt: TGTGCCATCGCCGGGGGGCCGGACACTGAAGCTTTCTTT
CDR3aa: CAIAGGPDTEAFF

abundance: .
d_gene: TRBD1
len: 14
v_gene: TRBV18
j_gene: TRBJ2-7
CDR3nt: TGTGCCAGCTCCGGGGACAGGGCGCCCTACGAGCAGTACTTC
CDR3aa: CASSGDRAPYEQYF

abundance: once
d_gene: .
len: 13
v_gene: TRBV28
j_gene: TRBJ1-5
CDR3nt: TGTGCCAGCAGGGACACCGGTTGGCAGCCCCAGCATTTT
CDR3aa: CASRDTGWQPQHF

abundance: once
d_gene: .
len: 14
v_gene: TRBV14
j_gene: TRBJ1-1
CDR3nt: TGTGCCAGCAGCCAAGATTTTTTCGGGAATTCAGCTTTCTTT
CDR3aa: CASSQDFFGNSAFF

abundance: .
d_gene: .
len: 13
v_gene: TRBV27
j_gene: TRBJ1-1
CDR3nt: TGTGCCAGCAGTTTCACACCGAACACTGAAGCTTTCTTT
CDR3aa: CASSFTPNTEAFF

abundance: .
d_gene: TRBD1
len: 16
v_gene: TRBV4-1
j_gene: TRBJ1-1
CDR3nt: TGCGCCAGCAGCCAAGACCCGGGACAGCTAAACACTGAAGCTTTCTTT
CDR3aa: CASSQDPGQLNTEAFF

abundance: .
d_gene: TRBD2
len: 14
v_gene: TRBV18
j_gene: TRBJ2-1
CDR3nt: TGTGCCAGCTCAAGGACTAGCGCTACCAATGAGCAGTTCTTC
CDR3aa: CASSRTSATNEQFF

abundance: .
d_gene: .
len: 14
v_gene: TRBV18
j_gene: TRBJ2-7
CDR3nt: TGTGCCAGCTCACCAGAGGGCTGGGACTACGAGCAGTACTTC
CDR3aa: CASSPEGWDYEQYF

abundance: .
d_gene: .
len: 16
v_gene: TRBV14
j_gene: TRBJ2-1
CDR3nt: TGTGCCAGCAGCCAAGATTCCGCGCTTGGGTACAATGAGCAGTTCTTC
CDR3aa: CASSQDSALGYNEQFF

abundance: once
d_gene: .
len: 12
v_gene: TRBV27
j_gene: TRBJ2-2
CDR3nt: TGTGCCAGCAGTTCCTTACCCGGGGAGCTGTTTTTT
CDR3aa: CASSSLPGELFF

abundance: .
d_gene: .
len: 14
v_gene: TRBV2
j_gene: TRBJ2-2
CDR3nt: TGTGCCAGCAGTGAGGGCCGGAACACCGGGGAGCTGTTTTTT
CDR3aa: CASSEGRNTGELFF